This is a list of T cell receptor beta chains from one sample in a study of low-dose radiotherapy and immunotherapy resistance in tumors. Using its own MiXCR run on the reads, TCRdb lists one record per CDR3 protein. The sample shows tens of thousands of distinct CDR3 sequences, about a sixth of them seen only once. Sequences were derived from PBMCs, sampled before treatment. These receptors were taken from a male donor with prostate cancer. Both conserved end residues are part of each CDR3.

CASSQETDTLYGYTF,TRBJ1-2,TRBV4-1
CASRRTDNSPLHF,TRBJ1-6,TRBV12-3/TRBV12-4
CASSWTASGANVLTF,TRBJ2-6,TRBV28
CASSWTIQGRAFF,TRBJ1-1,TRBV6-2/TRBV6-3
CASSLSTRNQPQHF,TRBJ1-5,TRBV12-3/TRBV12-4
CASSLGLAGLTYEQYF,TRBJ2-7,TRBV7-2
CAISDRGGGNEQYF,TRBJ2-7,TRBV10-3
CAWSVALGGPTDTQYF,TRBJ2-3,TRBV30
CASSPTGAGYSNQPQHF,TRBJ1-5,TRBV12-3/TRBV12-4
CASRDDTQYF,TRBJ2-3,TRBV28
CASRPGREPNPLHF,TRBJ1-6,TRBV27
CASSQGPMRAGNEQFF,TRBJ2-1,TRBV4-1
CASSFTGGRELFF,TRBJ2-2,TRBV6-8
CASLQGGREQYF,TRBJ2-7,TRBV10-2
CASSQGGATDTQYF,TRBJ2-3,TRBV4-2
CSARDLLAGPQETQYF,TRBJ2-5,TRBV20-1
CASSQDSGRGTDTQYF,TRBJ2-3,TRBV4-2
CASRSYRGLEQYF,TRBJ2-7,TRBV27
CASSPRTSAYEQYF,TRBJ2-7,TRBV6-2/TRBV6-3
CASSPRRGDSNQPQHF,TRBJ1-5,TRBV19
CALPRGGGGDTQYF,TRBJ2-3,TRBV7-9
CASTHPGLSNQPQHF,TRBJ1-5,TRBV19
CASSLGYTDTQYF,TRBJ2-3,TRBV7-3
CASSESGNTEAFF,TRBJ1-1,TRBV10-2
CASSLGTHSATNEQFF,TRBJ2-1,TRBV5-1
CASSSTHDWSPDEQYF,TRBJ2-7,TRBV11-2
CASSLAGGIGTDTQYF,TRBJ2-3,TRBV5-1
CASSPGTGFGETQYF,TRBJ2-5,TRBV25-1
CATQTGGGEAFF,TRBJ1-1,TRBV6-6
CASSRGGGGPWSHRTNYGYTF,TRBJ1-2,TRBV3-1
CATWAGGEKYF,TRBJ2-7,TRBV6-5
CASSLIGRDNEQFF,TRBJ2-1,TRBV11-2
CSVDGTGYMDADTQYF,TRBJ2-3,TRBV29-1
CASSHPQGGIRTEAFF,TRBJ1-1,TRBV14
CSAGQGAPPVRTEAFF,TRBJ1-1,TRBV29-1
CSAPSGTDTQYF,TRBJ2-3,TRBV20-1
CASSQGRDYHGKTQYF,TRBJ2-5,TRBV3-1
CASSSGVLYEQYF,TRBJ2-7,TRBV5-3
CASSTDRPNTEAFF,TRBJ1-1,TRBV5-1
CASSPTAGGAGAFF,TRBJ1-1,TRBV7-3
CASSQETGVPYF,TRBJ2-7,TRBV3-1
CASSPRRPDNEQFF,TRBJ2-1,TRBV18